What follows describes a single TCR beta chain. PCR primers comprised 60 Vbeta and 13 Jbeta primers. The table came from immunoSEQ multiplex PCR; TCRdb's copy has only in-frame clones and leaves some out. Among 120,000 to 150,000 clones listed, about 80% were seen once. The CDR3 is made up of 13 amino acids. Germline V lookup: CDR1 SGHAT, CDR2 FQNNGV. Trimming left V 5 bases short and J 4 bases short, with 8 bases between. This sample was taken from a study of cytomegalovirus exposure and HLA in healthy donors. V gene TRBV11-2 combines with J gene TRBJ2-2, with D hard to call. This TCR was sampled from a male donor in good health and CMV-seronegative. The sequenced sample consisted of PBMCs. CDR3 bases: TGTGCCAGCAGCCGCGATCGCACCGGGGAGCTGTTTTTT. This encodes CASSRDRTGELFF. Supplemented by reference TRBV11-2 and TRBJ2-2, the full variable domain reads EAGVAQSPRYKIIEKRQSVAFWCNPISGHATLYWYQQILGQGPKLLIQFQNNGVVDDSQLPKDRFSAERLKGVDSTLKIQPAKLEDSAVYLCASSRDRTGELFFGEGSRLTVL.